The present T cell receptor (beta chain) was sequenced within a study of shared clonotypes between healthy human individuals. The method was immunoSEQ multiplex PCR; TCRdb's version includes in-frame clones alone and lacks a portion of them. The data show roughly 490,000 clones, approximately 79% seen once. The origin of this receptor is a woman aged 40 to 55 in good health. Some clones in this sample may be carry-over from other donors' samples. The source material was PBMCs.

The CDR3 sequence: CASSPGGSEKYEQYF. The CDR3 DNA is TGCGCCAGCAGCCCGGGGGGGTCCGAGAAGTACGAGCAGTACTTC. The rearrangement links TRBV5-1 to TRBJ2-7; 8 bases align to TRBD2. The CDR3 runs 15 residues. Germline values: CDR1 SGHRS, CDR2 YFSETQ. Unmatched junction bases numbered 10, after V lost 4 bases and J lost 4 bases.